The rows below give T cell receptor beta chains drawn from one sample of a study of blood T cell repertoires in COVID-19. Assay used: immunoSEQ multiplex PCR; TCRdb lists only in-frame clones, some missing. The sample holds more than 85,000 clones; 83% are singletons and the top ten take 15% to 20%. Sequenced material: peripheral blood. The receptors were sampled from a woman aged 55 to 70 with acute or convalescent COVID-19. Both conserved end residues are part of each CDR3.

V gene	J gene	CDR3 protein
TRBV27	TRBJ2-5	CASSSGTGGRETQYF
TRBV27	TRBJ2-5	CASSARGSTTQYF
TRBV28	TRBJ1-2	CASSLFSGTGGGYTF
TRBV5-1	TRBJ2-7	CASSLGTGDFYEQYF
TRBV3-1/TRBV3-2	TRBJ1-2	CASRRTGSGGYTF
TRBV7-9	TRBJ1-1	CASSLPRTGVTEAFF
TRBV19	TRBJ1-5	CATTGTGTNPQHF
TRBV10-2	TRBJ1-6	CATAGRENSPLHF
TRBV19	TRBJ1-5	CAVRDRGNQPQHF
TRBV19	TRBJ1-1	CASKGVVNTEAFF
TRBV3-1/TRBV3-2	TRBJ2-1	CASSSLAGANEQFF
TRBV5-1	TRBJ2-1	CASSLASSSYNEQFF
TRBV4-2	TRBJ1-1	CASSQGARASEAFF
TRBV13	TRBJ1-3	CASFERNSGNTIYF
TRBV7-3	TRBJ2-1	CASSLSARNEQFF
TRBV12-3/TRBV12-4	TRBJ1-2	CASGLGQTRAF
TRBV28	TRBJ1-1	CASSLPGTLEAFF
TRBV6-5	TRBJ2-1	CASRKRGGVINEQFF
TRBV9	TRBJ1-3	CASSVGAGNEGNTIYF
TRBV30	TRBJ1-5	CAWSAGTGKNQPQHF
TRBV19	TRBJ2-7	CASSTPMRRPNEQYF
TRBV14	TRBJ1-1	CASSTRTEAFF
TRBV28	TRBJ1-2	CASRETTGSGYTF
TRBV2	TRBJ1-1	CASSTEMGAGAEAFF
TRBV5-1	TRBJ1-1	CASSLSGANTEAFF
TRBV5-1	TRBJ1-3	CASSSEGSRGNTIYF
TRBV18	TRBJ2-1	CASSHRGGGGEGNEQFF
TRBV7-9	TRBJ2-2	CASSRSGQASNTGELFF
TRBV7-9	TRBJ1-1	CATTRAQGMNTEAFF
TRBV6-5	TRBJ1-2	CASRRDRSFYGYTF
TRBV28	TRBJ2-5	CASSRTRDSQETQYF